This TCR beta chain was obtained from a study of blood T cell repertoires in COVID-19 (dated by TCRdb to about 2020). For the wider study: Collaborator samples came from the United States, Italy and Spain and covered acute and convalescent phases of COVID-19. The prospective study material was composed of cDNA or gDNA derived from T cells, B-cell-depleted T cells, or PBMCs. The dataset comprised deeply sampled blood TCRbeta repertoires from subjects exposed to, actively infected with, or recovered from COVID-19. A freely available public database, intended as a resource for researchers studying the immune response to SARS-CoV-2, is where the repertoires were released. The samples were drawn from the first 160 participants of the ongoing ImmuneRACE study and from 950 to 1,500 subjects provided by 6 global collaborators. Sample metadata almost always included a de-identified subject ID, COVID-19 status, age in years and sex. Where HLA class I and class II types were available, the types were taken from metadata supplied by the sample provider, not from assay-based typing.

TCRbeta CDR3 regions were amplified from genomic DNA by means of the immunoSEQ Assay, a bias-controlled multiplex PCR. The authors processed their data as follows. The number of nucleated cells in each sample was estimated by amplification of reference gene primers within the assay. To quantify the absolute abundance of each unique TCRbeta CDR3 rearrangement, sequence reads were collapsed and filtered. For each sample, productive Simpson clonality was calculated as the square root of Simpson's diversity index over productive rearrangements. The table was pulled from immuneACCESS by TCRdb, which kept in-frame rearrangements only. Such tables lose some clones; where checked, under half of the loss comes from unresolved V genes, and the rest has no known cause. The V and J calls and clone size come from that table; D and trimming were worked out from the DNA. Within this sample are around 250,000 clones, with around 86% of them counted one time only. 9% to 15% of the sample comes from the top ten.

About this clone itself: Its antigen has not been determined. No much larger clonotype is one base removed from it; base qualities were not supplied.

The collaborating institutions used their own protocols to collect whole blood in K2EDTA tubes. Collaborator samples were shipped for TCRbeta analysis as frozen whole blood, isolated PBMCs, or DNA extracted from either sample type. Overall study outcomes, separate from this receptor: How much clinical and demographic metadata was included differed by source and by participant, and the metadata was provided uncurated.

The CDR3 holds 14 amino acids from the cysteine to the phenylalanine. The kept DNA is CDR3 alone, 42 bases in frame from the first base. V is reduced by 5 bases and J by 4 bases, leaving a spacing of 14 bases between them. In the germline V gene, CDR1 corresponds to MNHEY and CDR2 to SVGAGI. The receptor comes from a man older than 75 with acute or convalescent COVID-19. The sequenced sample consisted of peripheral blood. The rearrangement joined TRBV6-5 to TRBJ1-2, with a tentative D gene TRBD1 over 6 matching bases. The CDR3 reads as follows: CASSPGGQIYGYTF. The bases are TGTGCCAGCAGTCCCGGGGGGCAGATCTATGGCTACACCTTC.